Listed below are T cell receptor beta chains from one sample, sequenced in a study of blood T cell repertoires in COVID-19. Generated by immunoSEQ multiplex PCR, the TCRdb table keeps only in-frame clones and is missing some. Seen here are around 300,000 clones, roughly 90% observed once, and the top ten hold roughly 2.2%. Source material: peripheral blood. The origin of the receptors is a man in his fifties or sixties with acute or convalescent COVID-19. Both conserved end residues are part of each CDR3. Fields, in order: CDR3 protein, V gene, D gene, J gene. D genes are given only for firm matches.

CDR3: CASSYSWGQDYGYTF; V: TRBV6-5; D: TRBD1; J: TRBJ1-2
CDR3: CASRANSGTQAFF; V: TRBV6-5; D: .; J: TRBJ1-1
CDR3: CASSDDPGWGDQETQYF; V: TRBV2; D: .; J: TRBJ2-5
CDR3: CASSRPSETQYF; V: TRBV13; D: .; J: TRBJ2-5
CDR3: CASILRRDRVGSYNEQFF; V: TRBV27; D: TRBD1; J: TRBJ2-1
CDR3: CASSSTGDRAYEQYF; V: TRBV6-6; D: TRBD1; J: TRBJ2-7
CDR3: CASSQATFTGAGEQFF; V: TRBV4-1; D: TRBD1; J: TRBJ2-1
CDR3: CAWSGGQGSEQYF; V: TRBV30; D: TRBD1; J: TRBJ2-7
CDR3: CASSLGGQPQETQYF; V: TRBV7-7; D: .; J: TRBJ2-5
CDR3: CASSEGQGNYNEQFF; V: TRBV9; D: TRBD1; J: TRBJ2-1
CDR3: CASRTDGGGNTEAFF; V: TRBV6-5; D: .; J: TRBJ1-1
CDR3: CASSGLAGIPTEQYF; V: TRBV10-1; D: TRBD2; J: TRBJ2-7
CDR3: CSVDGPWDSNPEAQYF; V: TRBV29-1; D: TRBD1; J: TRBJ2-5
CDR3: CASSLQRGGVDEQFF; V: TRBV6-6; D: TRBD2; J: TRBJ2-1
CDR3: CASGLPQGASSGNTIYF; V: TRBV12-5; D: TRBD1; J: TRBJ1-3
CDR3: CASSPRTGYTEAFF; V: TRBV18; D: TRBD1; J: TRBJ1-1
CDR3: CASSLSSSGDTQYF; V: TRBV18; D: .; J: TRBJ2-3
CDR3: CASSPLGGGSHGYTF; V: TRBV7-3; D: .; J: TRBJ1-2
CDR3: CASSYSSGPQHF; V: TRBV6-5; D: .; J: TRBJ1-5
CDR3: CASSRTGTETQYF; V: TRBV19; D: TRBD1; J: TRBJ2-5
CDR3: CAMGRGVPSGANVLTF; V: TRBV21-1; D: .; J: TRBJ2-6
CDR3: CASSRTTMEGYTF; V: TRBV12-3/TRBV12-4; D: .; J: TRBJ1-2
CDR3: CASSSQLGSPGGLFF; V: TRBV9; D: .; J: TRBJ1-4
CDR3: CASSTEGRTGELFF; V: TRBV2; D: .; J: TRBJ2-2
CDR3: CSARERGEQYF; V: TRBV20-1; D: .; J: TRBJ2-7
CDR3: CASSESPDQPQHF; V: TRBV6-1; D: .; J: TRBJ1-5
CDR3: CASSWGGRGNTIYF; V: TRBV11-2; D: .; J: TRBJ1-3
CDR3: CASSWTGGSEKLFF; V: TRBV9; D: TRBD1; J: TRBJ1-4
CDR3: CASSPGNYNSPLHF; V: TRBV18; D: .; J: TRBJ1-6